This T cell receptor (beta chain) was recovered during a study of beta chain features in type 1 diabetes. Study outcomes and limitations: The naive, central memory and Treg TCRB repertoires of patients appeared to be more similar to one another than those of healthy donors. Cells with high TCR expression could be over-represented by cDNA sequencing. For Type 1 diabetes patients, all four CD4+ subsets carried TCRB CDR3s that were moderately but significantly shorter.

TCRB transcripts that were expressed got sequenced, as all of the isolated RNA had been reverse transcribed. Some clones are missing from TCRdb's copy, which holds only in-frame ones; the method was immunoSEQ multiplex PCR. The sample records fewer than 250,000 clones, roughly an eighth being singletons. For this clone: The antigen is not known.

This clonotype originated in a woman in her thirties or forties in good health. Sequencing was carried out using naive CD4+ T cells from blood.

Written as DNA, the CDR3 is TGCAGTGCTAGTACCAGGGGGGGCTACACCTTC. Translating gives CSASTRGGYTF. V gene TRBV20-1 combines with J gene TRBJ1-2; 7 bases align to TRBD1. The CDR3 is 11 amino acids. The junction had 3 bases not matched to a gene; V was cut back by 3 bases and J by 8 bases. In germline, CDR1 is DFQATT, CDR2 SNEGSKA (reference sequence).